These T cell receptor beta chains were read from a single sample in a study of shared clonotypes between healthy human individuals. The protocol was immunoSEQ multiplex PCR, while the TCRdb copy is restricted to in-frame clones and leaves out a portion. There are roughly 2.6 million clones in the sample; more than 90% occur only once, and 0.11% to 0.15% lies in the top ten. Source material: naive CD4+ T cells sorted from blood. All receptors derive from a man between 18 and 29 years old in good health. Both conserved end residues are part of each CDR3. Fields, in order: J gene, CDR3 length, clone size, V gene, D gene, CDR3 protein, CDR3 DNA. A D gene is named only where the DNA matches it firmly. Clone size is shown for a subset of rows, as once, few, many or a class of expanded clone.

TRBJ2-5,17,-,TRBV7-6,-,CASSLARGGAHQETQYF,TGTGCCAGCAGCTTAGCGCGAGGGGGGGCCCATCAAGAGACCCAGTACTTC
TRBJ2-7,16,-,TRBV5-1,-,CASSKGVTGFTYEQYF,TGCGCCAGCAGCAAAGGGGTTACAGGATTCACCTACGAGCAGTACTTC
TRBJ2-1,15,-,TRBV9,TRBD1,CASSVGQGSYNEQFF,TGTGCCAGCAGCGTAGGACAGGGTTCCTACAATGAGCAGTTCTTC
TRBJ1-2,12,-,TRBV5-8,-,CASAYYSYGYTF,TGTGCCTCAGCTTATTATAGCTATGGCTACACCTTC
TRBJ1-3,14,-,TRBV5-1,-,CASSLAGQGNTIYF,TGCGCCAGCAGCTTAGCGGGGCAAGGAAACACCATATATTTT
TRBJ2-2,12,-,TRBV30,-,CAWSVVPGELFF,TGTGCCTGGAGTGTGGTACCCGGGGAGCTGTTTTTT
TRBJ1-2,17,-,TRBV5-1,TRBD1,CASRISGQVSSNYGYTF,TGCGCCAGCAGAATATCGGGACAGGTATCATCTAACTATGGCTACACCTTC
TRBJ2-4,17,-,TRBV7-2,-,CASSLAPGGLVKNIQYF,TGTGCCAGCAGCTTAGCGCCTGGGGGGCTGGTCAAAAACATTCAGTACTTC
TRBJ2-3,14,-,TRBV4-3,TRBD2,CASSQVGGLYTQYF,TGCGCCAGCAGCCAAGTGGGAGGGCTGTATACGCAGTATTTT
TRBJ1-3,17,few,TRBV7-9,-,CASSRTMEGTKGNTIYF,TGTGCCAGCAGCCGTACCATGGAGGGGACGAAAGGAAACACCATATATTTT
TRBJ2-1,14,-,TRBV7-3,-,CASSQVGGINEQFF,TGTGCCAGCAGCCAGGTAGGGGGAATCAATGAGCAGTTCTTC
TRBJ2-1,15,-,TRBV10-3,-,CAIRRGPLEHNEQFF,TGTGCCATCAGGCGGGGACCCCTTGAACACAATGAGCAGTTCTTC
TRBJ1-5,17,-,TRBV5-1,-,CASSSLPLGDRDQPQHF,TGCGCCAGCAGCTCCTTACCCTTAGGGGACCGAGATCAGCCCCAGCATTTT
TRBJ2-7,14,-,TRBV6-5,-,CASSRTPTVYEQYF,TGTGCCAGCAGTCGTACACCAACTGTCTACGAGCAGTACTTC
TRBJ1-3,14,-,TRBV27,-,CASSSFGGGNTIYF,TGTGCCAGCAGTTCGTTCGGGGGCGGAAACACCATATATTTT
TRBJ2-7,14,-,TRBV6-1,-,CASSEDTETYEQYF,TGTGCCAGCAGTGAAGATACAGAGACCTACGAGCAGTACTTC
TRBJ2-3,15,-,TRBV6-5,-,CASSYAGVSTDTQYF,TGTGCCAGCAGTTACGCAGGGGTTAGCACAGATACGCAGTATTTT
TRBJ2-7,16,once,TRBV19,-,CASSTYRDSPPYEQYF,TGTGCCAGTAGTACCTACAGGGATAGTCCCCCCTACGAGCAGTACTTC
TRBJ2-7,14,-,TRBV2,TRBD1,CASTADRGNYEQYF,TGTGCCAGCACCGCAGACAGGGGAAACTACGAGCAGTACTTC
TRBJ2-1,16,-,TRBV7-6,TRBD2,CASSLAGGSTYNEQFF,TGTGCCAGCAGTCTAGCGGGAGGGAGCACCTACAATGAGCAGTTCTTC
TRBJ2-3,16,-,TRBV5-1,-,CASSLGGRGLTDTQYF,TGCGCCAGCAGCTTGGGGGGCAGGGGACTCACAGATACGCAGTATTTT
TRBJ2-7,11,-,TRBV2,-,CASRDIYEQYF,TGTGCCAGCAGGGACATTTACGAGCAGTACTTC
TRBJ1-1,13,-,TRBV29-1,-,CSVEVHRTIEAFF,TGCAGCGTTGAAGTACACAGAACGATCGAAGCTTTCTTT
TRBJ1-5,12,few,TRBV29-1,-,CSVEISNQPQHF,TGCAGCGTTGAGATTAGCAATCAGCCCCAGCATTTT
TRBJ2-3,13,-,TRBV2,TRBD2,CASGTSGGDTQYF,TGTGCCAGCGGGACTAGCGGGGGGGATACGCAGTATTTT
TRBJ2-4,19,-,TRBV30,TRBD2,CAWKGGTRTSGMGGNIQYF,TGTGCCTGGAAGGGAGGGACCCGGACTAGCGGGATGGGGGGGAACATTCAGTACTTC
TRBJ2-6,19,-,TRBV19,TRBD1,CASSTLTGGRKSGANVLTF,TGTGCCAGTAGTACCCTGACAGGGGGAAGAAAATCTGGGGCCAACGTCCTGACTTTC
TRBJ2-7,14,-,TRBV5-4,-,CASSLGTEDYEQYF,TGTGCCAGCAGCTTGGGGACAGAAGACTACGAGCAGTACTTC
TRBJ1-4,15,-,TRBV19,-,CASSAGPEGYEKLFF,TGTGCCAGTAGTGCCGGCCCGGAAGGGTATGAAAAACTGTTTTTT
TRBJ1-2,14,-,TRBV6-1,TRBD1,CAATETGGVRADTF,TGTGCCGCCACTGAAACAGGGGGAGTAAGGGCGGACACCTTC
TRBJ2-5,13,-,TRBV10-3,TRBD2,CATTSGSEETQYF,TGTGCCACCACTAGCGGGAGTGAAGAGACCCAGTACTTC
TRBJ1-1,12,-,TRBV6-5,-,CASGLRGTEAFF,TGTGCCAGCGGCCTCCGGGGGACTGAAGCTTTCTTT
TRBJ2-3,14,-,TRBV6-1,-,CASTPGPARDTQYF,TGTGCCAGCACTCCGGGACCCGCGAGAGATACGCAGTATTTT
TRBJ1-5,15,-,TRBV7-2,-,CASSLSQDPNQPQHF,TGTGCCAGCAGCTTATCGCAGGACCCAAATCAGCCCCAGCATTTT
TRBJ1-4,14,-,TRBV5-4,-,CASSAGPSGEKLFF,TGTGCCAGCAGCGCGGGACCGTCGGGTGAAAAACTGTTTTTT
TRBJ1-2,15,-,TRBV7-2,-,CASSPLDRYLYGYTF,TGTGCCAGCAGCCCCCTGGACAGATACCTCTATGGCTACACCTTC
TRBJ1-1,13,-,TRBV11-1,TRBD1,CASSSGQGARAFF,TGTGCCAGCAGCTCTGGACAGGGGGCACGAGCTTTCTTT
TRBJ1-4,14,-,TRBV11-2,TRBD1,CASSLGGGGEKLFF,TGTGCCAGCAGCTTAGGAGGGGGCGGGGAAAAACTGTTTTTT
TRBJ1-1,13,-,TRBV9,TRBD1,CASSVEGRGEAFF,TGTGCCAGCAGCGTAGAGGGCAGGGGGGAAGCTTTCTTT
TRBJ1-5,14,-,TRBV7-2,-,CASSLWQVDQPQHF,TGTGCCAGCAGCTTGTGGCAGGTAGATCAGCCCCAGCATTTT
TRBJ1-3,15,-,TRBV28,TRBD1,CASSQGTGVYGTIYF,TGTGCCAGCAGTCAGGGGACAGGGGTGTATGGCACCATATATTTT
TRBJ2-5,17,-,TRBV11-2,-,CASSFSRPNTPQETQYF,TGTGCCAGCAGCTTTTCACGGCCGAACACGCCCCAAGAGACCCAGTACTTC
TRBJ1-2,11,once,TRBV19,-,CASYWFYGYTF,TGTGCCAGCTACTGGTTTTATGGCTACACCTTC
TRBJ2-3,17,-,TRBV13,-,CASSLVGWDFGTDTQYF,TGTGCCAGCAGCTTAGTAGGTTGGGATTTCGGCACAGATACGCAGTATTTT
TRBJ1-6,15,-,TRBV5-1,TRBD1,CASSPGQAYNSPLHF,TGCGCCAGCAGCCCCGGACAGGCCTATAATTCACCCCTCCACTTT
TRBJ2-7,13,-,TRBV5-5,-,CASSYRDGYEQYF,TGTGCCAGCAGCTACCGGGACGGCTACGAGCAGTACTTC
TRBJ2-3,15,-,TRBV5-1,TRBD2,CASSSMREGVDTQYF,TGCGCCAGCAGTTCAATGCGGGAGGGCGTAGATACGCAGTATTTT
TRBJ1-4,12,once,TRBV9,-,CAREGLIEKLFF,TGTGCCAGAGAAGGACTCATCGAAAAACTGTTTTTT
TRBJ2-4,17,-,TRBV19,TRBD2,CASSMKAGGLAKNIQYF,TGTGCCAGTAGTATGAAAGCGGGAGGGCTAGCCAAAAACATTCAGTACTTC
TRBJ2-7,14,-,TRBV5-1,TRBD2,CASSPRTSGGEQYF,TGCGCCAGCAGCCCTCGGACTAGCGGTGGGGAGCAGTACTTC